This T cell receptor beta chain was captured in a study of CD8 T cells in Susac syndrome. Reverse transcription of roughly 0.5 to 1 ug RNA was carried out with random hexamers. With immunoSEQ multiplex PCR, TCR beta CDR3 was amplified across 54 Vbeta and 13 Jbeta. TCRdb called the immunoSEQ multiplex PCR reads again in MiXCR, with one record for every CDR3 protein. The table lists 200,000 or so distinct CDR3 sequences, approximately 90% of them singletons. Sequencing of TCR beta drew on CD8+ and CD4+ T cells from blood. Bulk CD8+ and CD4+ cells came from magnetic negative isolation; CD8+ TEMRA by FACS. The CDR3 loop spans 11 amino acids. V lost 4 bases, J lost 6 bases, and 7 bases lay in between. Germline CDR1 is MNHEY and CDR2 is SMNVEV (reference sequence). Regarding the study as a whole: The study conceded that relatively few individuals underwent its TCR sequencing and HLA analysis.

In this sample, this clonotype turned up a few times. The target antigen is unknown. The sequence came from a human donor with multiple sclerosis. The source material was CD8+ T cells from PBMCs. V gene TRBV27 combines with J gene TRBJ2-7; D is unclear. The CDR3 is CASSSLGEQYF. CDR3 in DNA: TGTGCCAGCAGTTCGCTCGGCGAGCAGTACTTC.